This TCR beta chain derives from a study of regulatory T cells in long-lasting Graves disease. The wider study: Persistent cases were those of Graves' disease that involved over 5 years of antithyroid drugs with positive TSH receptor antibodies.

Both iRepertoire HTBI primers and Arm-PCR of CDR3 regions were used to build the TCR beta libraries. TCRdb re-derived calls from the multiplex PCR reads in MiXCR, one entry per CDR3 protein. The table lists around 400,000 distinct CDR3 sequences, around 20% of them singletons. As for time point: persistent/refractory GD, antithyroid drugs over 5 years with positive TRAb. Isolated PBMC RNA provided the starting material for the TCR library. Study findings and constraints: Newly diagnosed Graves' patients exceeded persistent ones in TCR diversity. TRBV28, TRBJ1-2 and TRBJ2-5 emerged as the favored segments in persistent disease.

This clonotype has a handful of counts. What it recognizes is unknown. CDR3 size: 13 residues. The germline gives CDR1 DFQATT, CDR2 SNEGSKA (reference sequence). With V trimmed by 7 bases and J by 9 bases, 5 bases remained unmatched. The sample here was peripheral blood mononuclear cells (PBMCs), taken when the disease was refractory, from a patient treated with antithyroid drugs. This receptor was obtained from a female donor with Graves disease. The chain links TRBV20-1 to TRBJ2-1; 14 bases map to TRBD2. The CDR3 DNA reads TGCAGTGGACTAGCGGGAGGGCCCGGTGAGCAGTTCTTC. It specifies CSGLAGGPGEQFF.